A single T cell receptor (beta chain) is shown here with its context. In the original workflow: Amplifying reference gene primers gave estimates of nucleated cell counts. Here immunoSEQ multiplex PCR was the method, and the copy in TCRdb shows in-frame clones only, minus some. The V and J calls and the clone size are those of that table, but D and trimming were determined from the DNA. The repertoire holds under 300,000 clones, 80% to 90% seen once, with approximately 10% in the top ten. The data were taken from a study of blood T cell repertoires in COVID-19. Study-level information: Donors in the United States, Italy and Spain gave samples during acute or convalescent COVID-19.

The V end was cut by 1 base, the J end by 4 bases, with 18 bases between. The CDR3 loop spans 17 amino acids. CDR1 and CDR2 (germline): MNHEY, SMNVEV (reference sequence). The chain carries TRBV27 and TRBJ2-3; D is possibly TRBD1 (6 bases). The receptor comes from a woman between 65 and 79 years old with acute or convalescent COVID-19. Material for sequencing was peripheral blood. In DNA, the CDR3 is TGTGCCAGCAGTTTATTTACCACAGGGACCACAGCAGATACGCAGTATTTT. Translation: CASSLFTTGTTADTQYF.